Sequencing of this T cell receptor (beta chain) was carried out in a study of cytomegalovirus exposure and HLA in healthy donors. Study-wide findings and caveats: Presence/absence analyses supposed approximately even sequencing depth among donors. Cytomegalovirus status was reportedly diagnosed by the classifier with high specificity and sensitivity.

Researchers ran the PCR with 60 Vbeta and 13 Jbeta primers. Clones were sequenced by immunoSEQ multiplex PCR, and TCRdb holds only the in-frame ones, with some missing. The repertoire has 150,000 to 250,000 clones, around 79% of them found once; the top ten carry over 1.5%. About this clone: Its antigen is not known.

CDR1 SGDLS and CDR2 YYNGEE come from the germline V gene. J was trimmed by 7 bases and V by 2 bases; bases with no gene match: 14. CDR3 size: 17 residues. This receptor was taken from a girl aged 10 to 17 in good health and CMV-seropositive. Sequenced material: PBMCs. The J gene is TRBJ2-1, the V gene TRBV9; 8 positions agree with TRBD2. The CDR3 sequence is CASSVSGRGAVKNEQFF. For the CDR3, the DNA is TGTGCCAGCAGCGTTTCGGGGCGGGGGGCCGTGAAGAATGAGCAGTTCTTC.